Following are 9 T cell receptor beta chains from one sample sequenced in a study of radiation and T cells in renal cell carcinoma. TCRdb's table, derived via immunoSEQ multiplex PCR, lists solely in-frame clones and lacks some. The table lists about 150,000 clones, approximately 90% of them singletons. The time point denotes: blood 2 weeks post-SBRT. Specified treatment: 15 Gy SBRT to primary tumor, nephrectomy 4 weeks later. Sequences were derived from blood, sampled from a patient whose treatment included radiotherapy and nephrectomy. The receptors stem from a woman aged 45-60 years with renal cell carcinoma.

This sequence joins TRBV6-6 and TRBJ2-2; possibly TRBD2 for D (7 bases). CDR3 size: 15 residues. Germline loops: CDR1 MNHNY, CDR2 SVGAGI (reference sequence). V shed 3 bases and J shed 5 bases, with 13 bases lying between them. The CDR3 region is CASSYMGGPTGELFF. The CDR3 DNA reads as TGTGCCAGCAGTTATATGGGGGGGCCTACCGGGGAGCTGTTTTTT.

The CDR3 region is CASSLIRGDTVGYNEQFF. The CDR3 nucleotides read TGCGCCAGCAGCCTCATAAGAGGGGACACAGTCGGGTACAATGAGCAGTTCTTC. The rearrangement uses TRBV4-1 and TRBJ2-1; D perhaps matches TRBD1 (6 bases). Germline lookup yields CDR1 MGHRA and CDR2 YSYEKL. The germline V and J ends were trimmed by 4 bases and 4 bases, with 23 bases remaining between them. The CDR3 consists of 18 residues.

The J gene is TRBJ2-1, the V gene TRBV19; 11 bases fit TRBD2. V lost 4 bases, J lost 0 bases, and 5 bases stayed unmatched. Germline V lookup: CDR1 LNHDA, CDR2 SQIVND (reference sequence). The CDR3 sequence is 17 residues long. This CDR3 reads CASSKWLAGGSYNEQFF. For the CDR3, the DNA is TGTGCCAGTAGTAAGTGGCTAGCGGGGGGCTCCTACAATGAGCAGTTCTTC.

Here the CDR3 DNA reads TGTGCCAGCAGCGCCGGGACTAGCGGAAACTACAATGAGCAGTTCTTC. Its protein is CASSAGTSGNYNEQFF. The gene calls are TRBV9 and TRBJ2-1, with 11 nucleotides matching TRBD2. The CDR3 runs to 16 residues. The V gene's germline CDR1 is SGDLS and CDR2 YYNGEE. V was clipped by 3 bases and J by 3 bases; unmatched bases: 5. Full variable domain (missing parts from reference TRBV9 and TRBJ2-1): DSGVTQTPKHLITATGQRVTLRCSPRSGDLSVYWYQQSLDQGLQFLIQYYNGEERAKGNILERFSAQQFPDLHSELNLSSLELGDSALYFCASSAGTSGNYNEQFFGPGTRLTVL.

A few counts support this clone. V usage is TRBV19 and J usage is TRBJ1-5; no reliable D call. The CDR3 runs 14 residues. The V end lost 3 bases, the J end lost 2 bases, and 8 bases lay between the germline ends. Germline V gene data show CDR1 as LNHDA and CDR2 as SQIVND (reference sequence). CDR3 residues: CASSIWQGNQPQHF. In nucleotides, the CDR3 is TGTGCCAGTAGTATTTGGCAGGGCAATCAGCCCCAGCATTTT.

The chain links TRBV4-1 to TRBJ2-3; tentative D call: TRBD2 (8 bases). Trimming removed 4 bases from V and 4 bases from J, with 15 bases in between. The CDR3 has 15 residues. Looked up from germline, CDR1 is MGHRA and CDR2 is YSYEKL. The CDR3 sequence is CASSLGGGGPDTQYF. The CDR3 DNA follows: TGCGCCAGCAGCCTAGGGGGCGGGGGGCCAGATACGCAGTATTTT.

V is TRBV9 and J is TRBJ2-1, with 8 nucleotides matching TRBD2. This CDR3 has 18 amino acids. Germline loops: CDR1 SGDLS, CDR2 YYNGEE. The V and J ends lost 0 bases and 5 bases, in that order; junction bases with no gene match: 13. The CDR3 sequence is CASSVAGEIAGPDNEQFF. CDR3 nucleotides: TGTGCCAGCAGCGTAGCAGGAGAGATAGCGGGGCCCGACAATGAGCAGTTCTTC.

This clone was counted a few times. V gene TRBV6-1 combines with J gene TRBJ1-2, with a weak D call TRBD1 (5 bases). Trimming took off 4 bases at V and 1 base at J, with 13 bases between the two ends. This CDR3 region has 15 residues. Germline CDR1 MNHNS, CDR2 SASEGT. CDR3 DNA: TGTGCCAGCAGTGCCGTGGAAGGGGATAACTATGGCTACACCTTC. The encoded protein is CASSAVEGDNYGYTF.

The rearrangement uses TRBV6-6 and TRBJ1-2, with a tentative D call TRBD1 (5 bases). Germline V gene data show CDR1 as MNHNY and CDR2 as SVGAGI (reference sequence). This CDR3 has 13 residues. The V and J ends lost 2 bases and 8 bases respectively, with 12 bases between them. The CDR3, as DNA: TGTGCCAGCAGTTACGAGGGGCGGAGGGGCTACACCTTC. It codes for CASSYEGRRGYTF.